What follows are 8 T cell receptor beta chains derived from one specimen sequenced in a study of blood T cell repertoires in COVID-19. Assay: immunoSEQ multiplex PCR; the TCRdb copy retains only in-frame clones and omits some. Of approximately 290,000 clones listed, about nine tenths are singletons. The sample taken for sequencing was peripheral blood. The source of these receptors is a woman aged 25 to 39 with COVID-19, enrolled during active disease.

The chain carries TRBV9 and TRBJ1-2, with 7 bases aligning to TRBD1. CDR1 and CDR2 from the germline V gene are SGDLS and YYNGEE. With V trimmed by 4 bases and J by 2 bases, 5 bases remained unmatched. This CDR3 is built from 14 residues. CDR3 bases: TGTGCCAGCAGCCGACAGGGAAAGAACTATGGCTACACCTTC. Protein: CASSRQGKNYGYTF.

Here the CDR3 reads CASSGQGSDTQYF. CDR3 bases: TGTGCCAGCAGCGGACAGGGTTCAGATACGCAGTATTTT. The chain joins TRBV7-2 to TRBJ2-3; 8 nucleotides line up with TRBD1. Germline assignment: CDR1 SGHTA and CDR2 FQGNSA. Trimming took 5 bases from V and 4 from J; bases not matched to a gene: 2. The CDR3 consists of 13 residues.

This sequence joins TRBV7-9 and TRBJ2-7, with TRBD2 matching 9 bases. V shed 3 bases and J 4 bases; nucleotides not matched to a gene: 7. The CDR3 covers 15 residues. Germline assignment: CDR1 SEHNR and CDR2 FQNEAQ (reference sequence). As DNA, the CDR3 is TGTGCCAGCAGCTTCAGCGGGAGGTCAATTTACGAGCAGTACTTC. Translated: CASSFSGRSIYEQYF.

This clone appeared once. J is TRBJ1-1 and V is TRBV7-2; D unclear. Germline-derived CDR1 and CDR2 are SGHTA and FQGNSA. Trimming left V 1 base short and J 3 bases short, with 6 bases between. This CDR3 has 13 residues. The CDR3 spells CASSLDTYTEAFF. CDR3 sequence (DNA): TGTGCCAGCAGCTTAGACACCTACACTGAAGCTTTCTTT.

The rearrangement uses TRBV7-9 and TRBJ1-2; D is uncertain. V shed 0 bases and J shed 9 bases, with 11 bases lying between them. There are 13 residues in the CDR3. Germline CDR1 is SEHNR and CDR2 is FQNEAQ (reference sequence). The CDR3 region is CASSLADSGSYTF. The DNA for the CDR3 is TGTGCCAGCAGCTTAGCGGACTCCGGTAGCTACACCTTC.

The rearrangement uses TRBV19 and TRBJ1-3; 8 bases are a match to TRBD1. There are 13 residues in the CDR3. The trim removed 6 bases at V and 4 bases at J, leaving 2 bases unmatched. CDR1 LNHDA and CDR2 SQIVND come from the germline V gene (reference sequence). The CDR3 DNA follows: TGTGCCAGTAGGCGGGACAGGGGAAACACCATATATTTT. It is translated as CASRRDRGNTIYF.

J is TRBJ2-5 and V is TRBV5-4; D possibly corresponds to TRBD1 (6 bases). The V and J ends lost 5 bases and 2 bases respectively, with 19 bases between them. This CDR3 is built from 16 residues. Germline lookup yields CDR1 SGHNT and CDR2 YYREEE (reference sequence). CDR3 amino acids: CASRQGSTEPQETQYF. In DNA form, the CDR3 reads TGTGCCAGCAGGCAGGGGTCGACGGAGCCTCAAGAGACCCAGTACTTC.

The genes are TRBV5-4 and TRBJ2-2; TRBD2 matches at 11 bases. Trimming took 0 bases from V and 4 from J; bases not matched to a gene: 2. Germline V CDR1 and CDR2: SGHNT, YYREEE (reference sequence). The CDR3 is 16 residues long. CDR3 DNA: TGTGCCAGCAGCTTGGAGCTAGCGGGAGGCACCGGGGAGCTGTTTTTT. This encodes CASSLELAGGTGELFF.